These 26 T cell receptor beta chains came from one sample sequenced in a study of long-term antiretroviral therapy in people with HIV (dated 2022 in TCRdb). The immunoSEQ hsTCRB v3.0 assay was used at survey level resolution for TRB variable region sequencing. TCRdb limited this immuneACCESS table to in-frame rearrangements with V and J called. A share of clones is missing; checked studies link under half to unresolved V genes, and the rest is unexplained. Counted in this sample were 11,000 to 15,000 clones; about 82% of them appeared once. The ten biggest clones cover 16% of the sample. Sequenced material: unsorted PBMCs, taken 1.8 years before starting antiretroviral therapy. Every receptor here comes from a woman aged 40 to 50 with HIV.

This clone has only one observation. The V call is TRBV29-1, the J call TRBJ2-1; TRBD2 might be the D (6 bases). Germline CDR1 is SQVTM and CDR2 is ANQGSEA. There are 14 residues in the CDR3. V lost 1 base, J lost 5 bases, and 12 bases lay in between. The CDR3 here is CSVEAGVVDNEQFF. The CDR3 coding sequence is TGCAGCGTTGAAGCGGGAGTAGTCGACAATGAGCAGTTCTTC.

V and J are TRBV7-3 and TRBJ2-7; TRBD2 matches at 10 bases. CDR3 length: 15 amino acids. V was pared by 2 bases and J by 2 bases, with 3 bases of the junction left unmatched. Germline V lookup: CDR1 SGHTA, CDR2 FQGTGA. CDR3 in amino acids: CASSLGTSDTYEQYF. The CDR3 DNA reads as TGTGCCAGCAGCTTAGGGACTAGCGATACCTACGAGCAGTACTTC.

The chain employs TRBV7-6 and TRBJ2-5, with 9 bases fitting TRBD2. This CDR3 has 16 residues. V lost 5 bases, J lost 4 bases, and 11 bases stayed unmatched. Germline CDR1 SGHVS, CDR2 FNYEAQ. This CDR3 reads CASSAAVAGVGETQYF. CDR3 DNA sequence: TGTGCCAGCAGCGCTGCCGTAGCGGGAGTTGGAGAGACCCAGTACTTC.

The V gene is TRBV11-2, the J gene TRBJ1-2; D not certain. Trimming shortened V by 3 bases and J by 4 bases, and 9 bases separated the two germline ends. The CDR3 is made up of 13 amino acids. Germline values: CDR1 SGHAT, CDR2 FQNNGV. CDR3 protein: CASSFAGGYGYTF. The CDR3 coding sequence is TGTGCCAGCAGCTTTGCGGGTGGCTATGGCTACACCTTC.

The CDR3 is CASSLRSQGPDTQYF. For the CDR3, the DNA is TGTGCCAGCAGCTTGCGTAGTCAGGGCCCAGATACGCAGTATTTT. This chain uses TRBV5-4 with TRBJ2-3, with D perhaps TRBD1 (5 bases). V was cut by 1 base and J by 4 bases, with 13 bases left in between. The CDR3 is 15 residues long. Germline CDR1 SGHNT, CDR2 YYREEE (reference sequence).

The CDR3 sequence is CASSGSGTGMGEQYF. Written as DNA, the CDR3 is TGTGCCAGCAGCGGGTCCGGGACAGGGATGGGAGAGCAGTACTTC. The chain recombines TRBV9 with TRBJ2-7, with 9 bases identical to TRBD1. The CDR3 loop spans 15 amino acids. The germline CDR1 and CDR2 sequences are SGDLS and YYNGEE. V was pared by 3 bases and J by 7 bases, with 11 bases of the junction left unmatched.

J is TRBJ2-7 and V is TRBV4-3, with D possibly called TRBD1 or TRBD2 (5 bases each). Trimming stripped 3 bases from V and 2 bases from J, with 11 bases between. The CDR3 loop spans 14 amino acids. The V gene's germline CDR1 is LGHNA and CDR2 YSLEER. In DNA, the CDR3 is TGCGCCAGCAGCCAGGGACCCAGCCCCTACGAGCAGTACTTC. Encoded protein: CASSQGPSPYEQYF.

The chain couples TRBV18 to TRBJ2-1; D remains ambiguous. Looked up from germline, CDR1 is KGHSH and CDR2 is LQKENI. The CDR3 is 13 residues long. V lost 0 bases, J lost 6 bases, and 6 bases lay in between. CDR3 sequence reads: CASSPPASNEQFF. The CDR3 coding sequence is TGTGCCAGCTCACCACCTGCCTCCAATGAGCAGTTCTTC. Full variable domain (outside the CDR3, taken from reference TRBV18 and TRBJ2-1): NAGVMQNPRHLVRRRGQEARLRCSPMKGHSHVYWYRQLPEEGLKFMVYLQKENIIDESGMPKERFSAEFPKEGPSILRIQQVVRGDSAAYFCASSPPASNEQFFGPGTRLTVL.

V and J are TRBV28 and TRBJ2-7, with 8 bases that match TRBD1. Germline loops: CDR1 MDHEN, CDR2 SYDVKM. The CDR3 is 14 amino acids. Trimming at V came to 6 bases and at J to 7 bases, leaving 11 bases not matched to a gene. The CDR3: CASRAPGGGGEQYF. In DNA form, the CDR3 reads TGTGCCAGCAGAGCCCCAGGGGGCGGCGGTGAGCAGTACTTC.

This clone showed up just a few times. The chain combines TRBV27 with TRBJ2-1; D is ambiguous. The V end was cut by 1 base, the J end by 0 bases, with 7 bases between. Germline V CDR1 and CDR2: MNHEY, SMNVEV (reference sequence). CDR3 size: 15 residues. The CDR3 loop is CASSLWSSSYNEQFF. The CDR3 DNA sequence: TGTGCCAGCAGTTTATGGTCAAGCTCCTACAATGAGCAGTTCTTC.

This clone was picked up a small number of times. V and J are TRBV7-9 and TRBJ1-3; D gene uncertain. Trimming removed 4 bases from V and 4 bases from J, with 14 bases in between. CDR1 SEHNR and CDR2 FQNEAQ come from the germline V gene (reference sequence). There are 15 residues in the CDR3. The CDR3 DNA reads as TGTGCCAGCAGCTACCCGAGAGGTGGAGGAAACACCATATATTTT. Its translation is CASSYPRGGGNTIYF.

This chain connects TRBV28 to TRBJ2-7; TRBD2 matches 10 bases. The V segment lost 6 bases and the J segment 7 bases; nucleotides outside the gene matches: 12. CDR1 and CDR2 (germline): MDHEN, SYDVKM. The CDR3 covers 15 residues. The CDR3 loop is CASSPTSGDSGEQYF. The DNA for the CDR3 is TGTGCCAGCAGCCCAACTAGCGGGGATTCGGGAGAGCAGTACTTC.

CDR3 nucleotides: TGCAGTGCTGGAGGGGGCGTTGAAGCTTTCTTT. Its protein product is CSAGGGVEAFF. V gene TRBV20-1 combines with J gene TRBJ1-1; the match to TRBD1 covers 7 bases. The trim removed 5 bases at V and 7 bases at J, leaving 4 bases unmatched. The CDR3 loop spans 11 amino acids. Looked up from germline, CDR1 is DFQATT and CDR2 is SNEGSKA (reference sequence).

V is TRBV12-5 and J is TRBJ2-2; tentatively, D is TRBD2 (6 bases). The V gene lost 9 bases and the J gene lost 10 bases, with 15 bases spanning the gap. The germline CDR1 and CDR2 sequences are LGHNT and FRNRAP. CDR3 length equals 12 residues. CDR3 sequence (DNA): TGTGCTAGCGCCTCGGGAGTAACGGAGCTGTTTTTT. It specifies CASASGVTELFF.

This clone showed up just a few times. The chain employs TRBV5-1 and TRBJ2-3, with 15 bases lining up with TRBD2. Germline trimming cut 5 bases from V and 2 bases from J; bases unmatched to any gene: 15. CDR1 and CDR2 (germline): SGHRS, YFSETQ. The CDR3 length is 20 residues. In DNA, the CDR3 is TGCGCCAGCAGAGAGCCCGGACTAGCGGGAGGGCAGCGGAACACAGATACGCAGTATTTT. It codes for CASREPGLAGGQRNTDTQYF.

The chain links TRBV6-5 to TRBJ2-3; 7 positions agree with TRBD1. The V gene end was trimmed by 5 bases and the J gene end by 0 bases; junction bases not matched to a gene: 5. Germline values: CDR1 MNHEY, CDR2 SVGAGI. The CDR3 is 15 amino acids. The CDR3 region has the DNA TGTGCCAGCAGTAACTGGGACAGCAGCACAGATACGCAGTATTTT. This gives the protein CASSNWDSSTDTQYF.

The chain carries TRBV7-2 and TRBJ1-1; D is unclear. The CDR3 covers 14 residues. CDR1 is SGHTA, CDR2 FQGNSA, per germline. V lost 5 bases and J lost 0, with 10 bases in between. The DNA for the CDR3 is TGTGCCAGCAGCACCCGGTCGATGAACACTGAAGCTTTCTTT. Amino acid sequence: CASSTRSMNTEAFF.

This clone is labeled medium-sized. The V call is TRBV5-1, the J call TRBJ2-4, with 7 positions matching TRBD1. Germline trimming cut 4 bases from V and 5 bases from J; bases unmatched to any gene: 12. Germline assignment: CDR1 SGHRS and CDR2 YFSETQ. The CDR3 spans 16 residues. CDR3 protein: CASSDTDRAPENIQYF. The CDR3 DNA follows: TGCGCCAGCAGCGATACCGACAGGGCCCCAGAAAACATTCAGTACTTC.

This chain uses TRBV2 with TRBJ1-1; D call uncertain. This CDR3 has 13 amino acids. Looked up from germline, CDR1 is SNHLY and CDR2 is FYNNEI. Trimming took off 6 bases at V and 10 bases at J, with 18 bases between the two ends. The CDR3 region is CASSWRTATGAFF. CDR3 nucleotides: TGTGCCAGCAGCTGGCGGACCGCGACGGGAGCTTTCTTT. The full variable domain, in which reference TRBV2 and TRBJ1-1 provide the parts outside the CDR3, is EPEVTQTPSHQVTQMGQEVILRCVPISNHLYFYWYRQILGQKVEFLVSFYNNEISEKSEIFDDQFSVERPDGSNFTLKIRSTKLEDSAMYFCASSWRTATGAFFGQGTRLTVV.

The chain employs TRBV5-8 and TRBJ2-3; D uncertain. The CDR3 is made up of 16 amino acids. Per germline, CDR1 SGHTS and CDR2 YDEGEE. The V gene lost 1 base and the J gene lost 2 bases, with 14 bases spanning the gap. The CDR3 DNA is TGTGCCAGCAGCTTGCGAAGGGTCCCTTACACAGATACGCAGTATTTT. Its protein is CASSLRRVPYTDTQYF.

The chain employs TRBV7-2 and TRBJ2-7; the match to TRBD2 covers 11 bases. Germline V gene lookup returns CDR1 SGHTA and CDR2 FQGNSA. There are 15 residues in the CDR3. The V segment lost 4 bases and the J segment 3 bases; nucleotides outside the gene matches: 5. This CDR3 reads CASSSGLADYYEQYF. DNA of the CDR3: TGTGCCAGCAGCTCGGGACTAGCGGATTACTACGAGCAGTACTTC. The complete variable domain, with remaining parts taken from reference TRBV7-2 and TRBJ2-7, reads GAGVSQSPSNKVTEKGKDVELRCDPISGHTALYWYRQSLGQGLEFLIYFQGNSAPDKSGLPSDRFSAERTGGSVSTLTIQRTQQEDSAVYLCASSSGLADYYEQYFGPGTRLTVT.

CDR3 nucleotides: TGTGCCAGCAGCCATAGACTAGCGAACTTGGACAATGAGCAGTTCTTC. Amino acid sequence: CASSHRLANLDNEQFF. The J gene is TRBJ2-1, the V gene TRBV14; TRBD2 matches 8 bases. CDR1 and CDR2 (germline): SGHDN, FVKESK. V shed 3 bases, J shed 5 bases, and the junction held 9 bases outside the gene matches. The CDR3 contains 16 residues.

V and J are TRBV10-3 and TRBJ2-1; TRBD2 matches at 7 bases. CDR1 and CDR2 (germline): ENHRY, SYGVKD. The CDR3 consists of 14 residues. J lost 8 bases, V lost 4 bases, and 8 bases had no gene match. CDR3 DNA sequence: TGTGCCATCAGTGTACCTAGCGGTAGCTATGAGCAGTTCTTC. Translation gives CAISVPSGSYEQFF.

J is TRBJ2-2 and V is TRBV25-1; tentative D call: TRBD1 (5 bases). The germline CDR1 and CDR2 sequences are MGHDK and SYGVNS. This CDR3 comprises 14 residues. The germline V and J ends were trimmed by 4 bases and 3 bases, with 9 bases remaining between them. The chain's CDR3 is CASSGAGYTGELFF. CDR3 DNA: TGTGCCAGCAGTGGGGCAGGGTACACCGGGGAGCTGTTTTTT.

This rearrangement joins TRBV6-5 to TRBJ2-7; 7 bases line up with TRBD2. Germline values: CDR1 MNHEY, CDR2 SVGAGI. The CDR3 spans 13 residues. Trimming cost V 7 bases and J 3 bases; bases outside gene matches: 6. The CDR3 DNA is TGTGCCAGCATGGGTAGCGGGCTCTACGAGCAGTACTTC. It encodes CASMGSGLYEQYF.

J is TRBJ2-5 and V is TRBV18; 7 nucleotides match TRBD2. Looked up from germline, CDR1 is KGHSH and CDR2 is LQKENI. Trimming took 3 bases from V and 2 from J; bases not matched to a gene: 3. CDR3 size: 14 residues. The CDR3 here is CASSPRRGQETQYF. The CDR3 nucleotides read TGTGCCAGCTCACCCCGGCGGGGGCAAGAGACCCAGTACTTC. Using reference TRBV18 and TRBJ2-5 for the parts outside the CDR3, the full variable domain is NAGVMQNPRHLVRRRGQEARLRCSPMKGHSHVYWYRQLPEEGLKFMVYLQKENIIDESGMPKERFSAEFPKEGPSILRIQQVVRGDSAAYFCASSPRRGQETQYFGPGTRLLVL.